A selection of T cell receptor beta chains follows, all from one sample in a study of blood T cells in healthy people across ages. TCRdb re-derived calls from the 5' RACE reads in MiXCR, one entry per CDR3 protein. Of some 1.4 million distinct CDR3 sequences listed, around two fifths are singletons. Specimen: blood. These receptors came from a woman in her late teens or twenties in good health. CDR3s include the opening cysteine and the closing phenylalanine or tryptophan. D genes are given only for firm matches. The size of a clone is reported for some rows only, either as once, few or many, or as a class for expanded clones.

>-|TRBJ2-1|TRBV6-5|-
TGTGCCAGCGGACTCTGGGATGAGCAGTTCTTC
CASGLWDEQFF
>few|TRBJ2-5|TRBV29-1|-
TGCAGCGTGTTGGGGGGGCAGGGGGTCGATGAGCAGTACTTC
CSVLGGQGVDEQYF
>-|TRBJ2-7|TRBV29-1|-
TGCAGCGGGGGGCCAGGGGCCTCGTACGAGCAGTACTTC
CSGGPGASYEQYF
>-|TRBJ2-2|TRBV12-3/TRBV12-4|TRBD2
TGTGCCAGCAGACGGGGACTAGCGCCAAGAGGCGGGGAGCTGTTTTTT
CASRRGLAPRGGELFF
>-|TRBJ1-2|TRBV20-1|-
TGCAGTATCTATACGGGAAAGTCTGGCTACACCTTC
CSIYTGKSGYTF
>-|TRBJ2-3|TRBV9|-
TGTGCCAGCAGCTCCGAGGGGGGGGTCACAGATACGCAGTATTTT
CASSSEGGVTDTQYF
>few|TRBJ2-7|TRBV15|-
TGTGCCACCAGCAGAGATGTAGGCGAGCAGTACTTC
CATSRDVGEQYF
>-|TRBJ1-5|TRBV25-1|-
TGTGCCAGCGGAGGGATGGGGGATCAGCCCCAGCATTTT
CASGGMGDQPQHF
>-|TRBJ1-4|TRBV7-9|TRBD1
TGTGCCAGCAGCTGGGACAGACCCAATGAAAAACTGTTTTTT
CASSWDRPNEKLFF
>-|TRBJ1-4|TRBV6-5|-
TGTGCCAGCAGGCGGGAGGGGGCAACTAATGAAAAACTGTTTTTT
CASRREGATNEKLFF
>-|TRBJ1-2|TRBV11-2|-
TGTGCCAGCAACTCCGGGGGGGTTAACTATGGCTACACCTTC
CASNSGGVNYGYTF
>few|TRBJ2-3|TRBV7-6|-
TGTGCCAGCAGCTTTGGGGCCGGCGGGCCCACAGATACGCAGTATTTT
CASSFGAGGPTDTQYF
>-|TRBJ2-7|TRBV20-1|-
TGCAGTGCTTGGGGGCAGGGGAAACAAAGCTCCTACGAGCAGTACTTC
CSAWGQGKQSSYEQYF
>-|TRBJ2-1|TRBV6-1|-
TGTGCCAGCAGCGCTCGGACGCAGACAGCCTTCTACAATGAGCAGTTCTTC
CASSARTQTAFYNEQFF
>-|TRBJ1-1|TRBV12-3/TRBV12-4|-
TGTGCCAGCAGCCCTGAGGGGGGTGAAGCTTTCTTT
CASSPEGGEAFF
>-|TRBJ1-4|TRBV4-1|-
TGCGCCAGCAGCCAAGGCCCGGGGGCAACTAATGAAAAACTGTTTTTT
CASSQGPGATNEKLFF
>-|TRBJ2-7|TRBV4-2|TRBD2
TGTGCCAGCAGCCAAGAAGCCCCTTCTCGGGGGGCCTACGAGCAGTACTTC
CASSQEAPSRGAYEQYF
>-|TRBJ2-4|TRBV5-1|TRBD1
TGCGCCAGCAGCTTGGACAGGGGAAGCGACATTCAGTACTTC
CASSLDRGSDIQYF
>-|TRBJ2-7|TRBV7-3|TRBD2
TGTGCCAGCAGCTTGGAGCTAGCGGGGGTCTCCTACGAGCAGTACTTC
CASSLELAGVSYEQYF
>few|TRBJ2-7|TRBV9|-
TGTGCCAGCAGCCCCCAACTGGGGGCGGCCTACGAGCAGTACTTC
CASSPQLGAAYEQYF
>-|TRBJ1-2|TRBV6-6|-
TGTGCCAGCAGGGGGTCAGGGGCTAACTATGGCTACACCTTC
CASRGSGANYGYTF
>-|TRBJ1-1|TRBV10-2|-
TGCGCCAGCAGTGAGGCCAGACAGACCGAAGCTTTCTTT
CASSEARQTEAFF
>-|TRBJ1-5|TRBV6-5|-
TGTGCCAGCAGTACGGGCCATAACGGCCCCCCCGGATGGCATTTT
CASSTGHNGPPGWHF
>-|TRBJ2-7|TRBV19|-
TGTGCCGGTAGTATGGGTCACGAGCAGTACTTC
CAGSMGHEQYF